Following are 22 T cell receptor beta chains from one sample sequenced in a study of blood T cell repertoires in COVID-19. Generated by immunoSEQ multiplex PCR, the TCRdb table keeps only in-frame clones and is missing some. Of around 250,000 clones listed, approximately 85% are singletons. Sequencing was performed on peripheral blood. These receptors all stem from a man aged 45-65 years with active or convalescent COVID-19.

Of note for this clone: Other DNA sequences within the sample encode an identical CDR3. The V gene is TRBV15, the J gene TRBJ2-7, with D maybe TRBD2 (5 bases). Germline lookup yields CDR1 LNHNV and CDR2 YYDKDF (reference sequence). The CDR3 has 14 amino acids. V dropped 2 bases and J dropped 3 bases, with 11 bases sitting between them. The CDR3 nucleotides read TGTGCCACCAGCAGACTAGCCCACGACTACGAGCAGTACTTC. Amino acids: CATSRLAHDYEQYF.

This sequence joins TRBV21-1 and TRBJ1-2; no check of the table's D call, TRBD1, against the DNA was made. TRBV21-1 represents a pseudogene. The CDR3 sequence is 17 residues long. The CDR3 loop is CASSKECRGQTNYGYTF. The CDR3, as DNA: TGTGCCAGCAGCAAAGAGTGTAGAGGACAGACGAACTATGGCTACACCTTC.

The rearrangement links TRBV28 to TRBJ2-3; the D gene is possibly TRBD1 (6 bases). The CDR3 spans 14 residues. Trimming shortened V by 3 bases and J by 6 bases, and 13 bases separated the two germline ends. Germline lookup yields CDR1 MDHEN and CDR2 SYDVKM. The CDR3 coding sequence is TGTGCCAGCAGTTTCGGACAGCTTGGGGATACGCAGTATTTT. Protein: CASSFGQLGDTQYF.

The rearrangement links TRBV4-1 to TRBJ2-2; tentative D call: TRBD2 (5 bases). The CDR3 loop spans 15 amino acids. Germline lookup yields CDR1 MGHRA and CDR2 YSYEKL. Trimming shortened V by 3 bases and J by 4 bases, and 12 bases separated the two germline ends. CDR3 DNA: TGCGCCAGCAGCCATGCCGCGGGTGCCACCGGGGAGCTGTTTTTT. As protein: CASSHAAGATGELFF.

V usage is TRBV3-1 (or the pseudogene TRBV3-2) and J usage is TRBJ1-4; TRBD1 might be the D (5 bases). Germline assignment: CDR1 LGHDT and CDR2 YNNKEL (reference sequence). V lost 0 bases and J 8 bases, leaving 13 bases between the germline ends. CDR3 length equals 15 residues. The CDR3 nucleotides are TGTGCCAGCAGCCAAGATTTATCGGGGGAGGAAAAACTGTTTTTT. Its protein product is CASSQDLSGEEKLFF.

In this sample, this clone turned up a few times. Here the CDR3 reads CASRRLPTRRDGTDTQYF. The CDR3 DNA reads TGTGCCAGCAGGCGACTCCCTACTAGGAGGGACGGCACAGATACGCAGTATTTT. The chain carries TRBV7-9 and TRBJ2-3; perhaps TRBD2 as D (6 bases). The CDR3 loop spans 18 amino acids. Germline assignment: CDR1 SEHNR and CDR2 FQNEAQ (reference sequence). V lost 6 bases, J lost 1 base, and 23 bases lay in between.

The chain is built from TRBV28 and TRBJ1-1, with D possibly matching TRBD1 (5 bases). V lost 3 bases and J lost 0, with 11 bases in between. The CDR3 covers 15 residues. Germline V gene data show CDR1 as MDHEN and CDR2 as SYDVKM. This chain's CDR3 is CASSLTRALNTEAFF. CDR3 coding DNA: TGTGCCAGCAGTTTGACCAGGGCCCTGAACACTGAAGCTTTCTTT.

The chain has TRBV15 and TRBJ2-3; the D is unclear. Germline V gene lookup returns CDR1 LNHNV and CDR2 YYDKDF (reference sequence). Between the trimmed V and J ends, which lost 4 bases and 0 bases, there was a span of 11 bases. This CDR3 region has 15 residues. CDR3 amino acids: CATSTLGRSTDTQYF. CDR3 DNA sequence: TGTGCCACCAGCACCCTAGGAAGAAGCACAGATACGCAGTATTTT.

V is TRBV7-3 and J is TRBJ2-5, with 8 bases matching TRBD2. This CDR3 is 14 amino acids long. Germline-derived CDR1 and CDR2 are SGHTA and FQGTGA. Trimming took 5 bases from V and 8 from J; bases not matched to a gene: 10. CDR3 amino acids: CASSPSSGAATQYF. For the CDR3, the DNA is TGTGCCAGCAGCCCAAGTAGCGGGGCCGCTACCCAGTACTTC.

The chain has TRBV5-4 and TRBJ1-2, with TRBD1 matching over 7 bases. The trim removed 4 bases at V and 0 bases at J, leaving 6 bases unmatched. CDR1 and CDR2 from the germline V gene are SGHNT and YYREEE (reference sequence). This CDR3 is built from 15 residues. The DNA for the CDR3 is TGTGCCAGCAGCCTCTGGACAGGCCCTAACTATGGCTACACCTTC. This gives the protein CASSLWTGPNYGYTF.

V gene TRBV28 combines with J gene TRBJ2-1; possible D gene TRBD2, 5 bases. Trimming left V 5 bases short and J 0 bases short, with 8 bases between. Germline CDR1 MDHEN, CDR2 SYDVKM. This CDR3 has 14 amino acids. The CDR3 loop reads CASSLSGSYNEQFF. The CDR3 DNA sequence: TGTGCCAGCAGTCTCAGCGGCTCCTACAATGAGCAGTTCTTC.

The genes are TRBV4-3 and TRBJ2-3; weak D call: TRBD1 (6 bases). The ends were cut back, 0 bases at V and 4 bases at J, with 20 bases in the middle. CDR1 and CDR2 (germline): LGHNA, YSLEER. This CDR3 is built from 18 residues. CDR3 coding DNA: TGCGCCAGCAGCCAAGATTGGTCTCGGGACACTGCTCCAGATACGCAGTATTTT. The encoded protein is CASSQDWSRDTAPDTQYF.

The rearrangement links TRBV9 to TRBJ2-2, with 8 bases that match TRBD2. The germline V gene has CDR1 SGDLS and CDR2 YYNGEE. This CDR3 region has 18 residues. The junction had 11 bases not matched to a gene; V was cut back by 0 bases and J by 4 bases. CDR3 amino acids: CASSVGLAGSGGTGELFF. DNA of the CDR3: TGTGCCAGCAGCGTAGGGCTAGCGGGCAGCGGTGGCACCGGGGAGCTGTTTTTT.

CDR3 DNA: TGTGCCAGCAGTTACTCAGGGGCGATGAGCTCCTACGAGCAGTACTTC. Amino acid sequence: CASSYSGAMSSYEQYF. The chain uses TRBV6-5 and TRBJ2-7; D is perhaps TRBD1 (5 bases). The germline V gene encodes CDR1 MNHEY and CDR2 SVGAGI. The CDR3 runs to 16 residues. The V gene lost 0 bases and the J gene lost 0 bases, with 12 bases spanning the gap.

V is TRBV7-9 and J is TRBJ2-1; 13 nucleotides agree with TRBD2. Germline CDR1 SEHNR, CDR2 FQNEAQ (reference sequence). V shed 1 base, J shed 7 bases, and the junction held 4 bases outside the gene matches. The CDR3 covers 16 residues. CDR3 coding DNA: TGTGCCAGCAGCTTAGAAGAACTAGCGGGGGGGAATGAGCAGTTCTTC. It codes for CASSLEELAGGNEQFF.

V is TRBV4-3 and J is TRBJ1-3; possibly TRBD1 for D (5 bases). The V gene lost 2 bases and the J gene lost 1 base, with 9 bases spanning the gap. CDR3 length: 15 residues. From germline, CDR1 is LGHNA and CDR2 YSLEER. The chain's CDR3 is CASSQSGNSGNTIYF. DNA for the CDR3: TGCGCCAGCAGCCAATCAGGGAATTCTGGAAACACCATATATTTT.

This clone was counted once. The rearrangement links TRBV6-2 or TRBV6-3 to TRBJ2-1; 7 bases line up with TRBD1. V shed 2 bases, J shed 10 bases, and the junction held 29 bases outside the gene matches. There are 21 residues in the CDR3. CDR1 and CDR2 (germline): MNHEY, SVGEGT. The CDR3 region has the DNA TGTGCCAGCAGTTACCCCGGGGACAGAGAAGCCCTTACGTTTTGGGTATCGGAGCAGTTCTTC. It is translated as CASSYPGDREALTFWVSEQFF.

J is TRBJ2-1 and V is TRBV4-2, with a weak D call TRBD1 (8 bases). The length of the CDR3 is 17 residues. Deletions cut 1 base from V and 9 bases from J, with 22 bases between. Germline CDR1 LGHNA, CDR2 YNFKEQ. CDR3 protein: CASSQGEDREGVVEQFF. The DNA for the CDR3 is TGTGCCAGCAGCCAAGGAGAGGACAGGGAGGGGGTCGTTGAGCAGTTCTTC.

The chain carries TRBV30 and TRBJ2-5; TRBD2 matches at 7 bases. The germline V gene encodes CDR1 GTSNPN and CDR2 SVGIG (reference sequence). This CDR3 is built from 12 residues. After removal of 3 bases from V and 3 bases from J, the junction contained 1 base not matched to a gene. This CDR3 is CAWRSGEETQYF. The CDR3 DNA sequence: TGTGCCTGGAGAAGCGGGGAAGAGACCCAGTACTTC.

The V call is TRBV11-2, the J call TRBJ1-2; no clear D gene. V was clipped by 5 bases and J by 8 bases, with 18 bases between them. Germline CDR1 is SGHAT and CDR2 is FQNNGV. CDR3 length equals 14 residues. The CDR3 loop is CASSPLSGVRGYTF. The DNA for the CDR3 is TGTGCCAGCAGCCCACTTTCCGGGGTTCGCGGCTACACCTTC. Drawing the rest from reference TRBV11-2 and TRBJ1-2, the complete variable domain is EAGVAQSPRYKIIEKRQSVAFWCNPISGHATLYWYQQILGQGPKLLIQFQNNGVVDDSQLPKDRFSAERLKGVDSTLKIQPAKLEDSAVYLCASSPLSGVRGYTFGSGTRLTVV.

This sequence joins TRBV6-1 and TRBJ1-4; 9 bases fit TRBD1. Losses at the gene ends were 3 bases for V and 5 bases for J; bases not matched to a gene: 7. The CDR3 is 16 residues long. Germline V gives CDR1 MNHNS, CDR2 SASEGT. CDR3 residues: CASSDPLGTGNEKLFF. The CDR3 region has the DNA TGTGCCAGCAGTGATCCCCTTGGGACAGGGAATGAAAAACTGTTTTTT.

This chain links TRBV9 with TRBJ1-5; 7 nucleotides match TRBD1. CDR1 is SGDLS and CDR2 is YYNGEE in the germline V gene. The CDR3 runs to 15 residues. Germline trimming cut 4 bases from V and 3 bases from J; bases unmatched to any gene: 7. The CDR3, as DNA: TGTGCCAGCAGCCCCCGGGACAGACCCAATCAGCCCCAGCATTTT. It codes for CASSPRDRPNQPQHF.